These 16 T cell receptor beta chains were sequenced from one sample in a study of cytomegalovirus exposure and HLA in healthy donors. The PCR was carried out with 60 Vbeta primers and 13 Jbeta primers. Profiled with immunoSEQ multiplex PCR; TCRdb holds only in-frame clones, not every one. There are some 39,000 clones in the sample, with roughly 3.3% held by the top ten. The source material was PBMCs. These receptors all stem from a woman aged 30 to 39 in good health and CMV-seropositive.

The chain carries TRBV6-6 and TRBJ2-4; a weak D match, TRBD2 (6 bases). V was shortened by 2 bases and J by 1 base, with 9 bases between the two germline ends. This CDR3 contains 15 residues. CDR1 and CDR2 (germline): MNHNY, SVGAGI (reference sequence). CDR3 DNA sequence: TGTGCCAGCAGTTACGTGGAGGGGGCCAAAAACATTCAGTACTTC. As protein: CASSYVEGAKNIQYF.

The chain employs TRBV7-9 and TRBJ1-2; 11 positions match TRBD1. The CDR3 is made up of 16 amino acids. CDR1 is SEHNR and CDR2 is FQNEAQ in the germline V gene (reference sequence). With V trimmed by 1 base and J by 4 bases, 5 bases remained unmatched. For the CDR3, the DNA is TGTGCCAGCAGCTTAGGGGACAGGGGGGGAACCTATGGCTACACCTTC. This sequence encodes CASSLGDRGGTYGYTF.

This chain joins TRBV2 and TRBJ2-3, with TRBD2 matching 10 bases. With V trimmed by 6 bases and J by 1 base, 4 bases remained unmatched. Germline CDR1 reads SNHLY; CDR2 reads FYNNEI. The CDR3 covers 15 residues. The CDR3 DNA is TGTGCCAGCAGCCCTAGCGGGGGAGGCACAGATACGCAGTATTTT. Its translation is CASSPSGGGTDTQYF.

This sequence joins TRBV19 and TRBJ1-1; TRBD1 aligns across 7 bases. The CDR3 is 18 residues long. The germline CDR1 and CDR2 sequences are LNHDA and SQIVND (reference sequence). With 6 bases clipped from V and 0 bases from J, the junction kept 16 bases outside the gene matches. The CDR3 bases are TGTGCCAGTAGGGGTGCCAAGGGACAGACTTTCATGAACACTGAAGCTTTCTTT. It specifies CASRGAKGQTFMNTEAFF.

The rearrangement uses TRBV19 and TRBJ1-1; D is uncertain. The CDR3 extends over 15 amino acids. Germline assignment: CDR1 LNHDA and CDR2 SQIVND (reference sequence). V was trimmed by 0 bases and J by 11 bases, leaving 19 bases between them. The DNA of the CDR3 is TGTGCCAGTAGTATAGAACAAGACCGCCCGTCGGAGGCTTTCTTT. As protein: CASSIEQDRPSEAFF.

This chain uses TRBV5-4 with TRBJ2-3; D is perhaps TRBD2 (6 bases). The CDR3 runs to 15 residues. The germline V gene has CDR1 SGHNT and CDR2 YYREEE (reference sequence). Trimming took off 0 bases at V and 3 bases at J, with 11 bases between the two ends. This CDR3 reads CASSLDFGGTDTQYF. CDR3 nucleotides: TGTGCCAGCAGCTTGGACTTTGGGGGGACAGATACGCAGTATTTT.

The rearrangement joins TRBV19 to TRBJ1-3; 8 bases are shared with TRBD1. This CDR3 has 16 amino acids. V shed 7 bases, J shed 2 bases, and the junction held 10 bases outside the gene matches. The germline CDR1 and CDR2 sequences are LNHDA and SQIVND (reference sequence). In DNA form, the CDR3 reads TGTGCCAGTACAGGACAGGGTATCTCCGCTGGAAACACCATATATTTT. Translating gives CASTGQGISAGNTIYF. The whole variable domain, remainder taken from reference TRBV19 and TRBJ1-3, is DGGITQSPKYLFRKEGQNVTLSCEQNLNHDAMYWYRQDPGQGLRLIYYSQIVNDFQKGDIAEGYSVSREKKESFPLTVTSAQKNPTAFYLCASTGQGISAGNTIYFGEGSWLTVV.

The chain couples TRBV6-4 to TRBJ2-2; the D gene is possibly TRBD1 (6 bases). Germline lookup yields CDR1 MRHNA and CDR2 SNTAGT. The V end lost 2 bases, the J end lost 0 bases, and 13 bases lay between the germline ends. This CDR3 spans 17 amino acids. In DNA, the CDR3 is TGTGCCAGCAGTGACACGTCCGGGACAACGAACACCGGGGAGCTGTTTTTT. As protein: CASSDTSGTTNTGELFF.

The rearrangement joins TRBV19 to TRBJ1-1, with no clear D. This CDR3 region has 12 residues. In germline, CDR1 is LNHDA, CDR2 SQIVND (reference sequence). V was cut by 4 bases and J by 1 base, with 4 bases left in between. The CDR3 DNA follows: TGTGCCAGTAGTACGGGGAACACTGAAGCTTTCTTT. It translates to CASSTGNTEAFF.

CDR3 nucleotide sequence: TGTGCCAGCAGCGCAGAGGGGGCAGCGATAGCAAATCAGCCCCAGCATTTT. This codes for CASSAEGAAIANQPQHF. The chain joins TRBV7-8 to TRBJ1-5, with 7 bases identical to TRBD1. Germline loops: CDR1 SGHVS, CDR2 FQNEAQ. CDR3 length: 17 amino acids. Losses at the gene ends were 5 bases for V and 4 bases for J; bases not matched to a gene: 14.

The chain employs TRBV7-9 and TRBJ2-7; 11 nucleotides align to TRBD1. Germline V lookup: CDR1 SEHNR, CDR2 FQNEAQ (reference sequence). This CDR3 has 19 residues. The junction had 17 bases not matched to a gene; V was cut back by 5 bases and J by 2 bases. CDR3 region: CASSAPPPGQGVSAYEQYF. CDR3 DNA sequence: TGTGCCAGCAGCGCCCCACCCCCGGGACAGGGGGTGAGCGCCTACGAGCAGTACTTC.

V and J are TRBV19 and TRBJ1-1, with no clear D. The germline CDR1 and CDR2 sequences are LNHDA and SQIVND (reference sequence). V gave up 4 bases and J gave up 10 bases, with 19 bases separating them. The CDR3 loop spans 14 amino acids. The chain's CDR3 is CASSSGSGGLGAFF. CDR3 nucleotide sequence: TGTGCCAGTAGTAGCGGATCAGGAGGCCTTGGAGCTTTCTTT.

The CDR3 DNA sequence: TGTGCCAGCAGCCCTAGCGTCACCTACGAGCAGTACTTC. Translation gives CASSPSVTYEQYF. The chain is built from TRBV7-2 and TRBJ2-7; a possible D gene is TRBD2 (6 bases). The V and J ends lost 5 bases and 2 bases respectively, with 10 bases between them. Germline CDR1 and CDR2: SGHTA and FQGNSA. The CDR3 has 13 residues.

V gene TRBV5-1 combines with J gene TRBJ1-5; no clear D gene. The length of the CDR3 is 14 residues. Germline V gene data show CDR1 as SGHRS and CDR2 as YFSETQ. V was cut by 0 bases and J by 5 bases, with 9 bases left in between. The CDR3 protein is CASSLVPGDQPQHF. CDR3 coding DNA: TGCGCCAGCAGCTTGGTTCCCGGGGATCAGCCCCAGCATTTT.

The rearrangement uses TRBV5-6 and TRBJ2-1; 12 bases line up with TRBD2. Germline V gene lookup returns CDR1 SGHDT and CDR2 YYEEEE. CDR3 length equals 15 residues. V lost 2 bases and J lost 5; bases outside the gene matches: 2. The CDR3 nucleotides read TGTGCCAGCAGCTTACTAGCGGGGGGCAACAATGAGCAGTTCTTC. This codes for CASSLLAGGNNEQFF. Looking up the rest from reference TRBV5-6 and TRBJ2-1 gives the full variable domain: DAGVTQSPTHLIKTRGQQVTLRCSPKSGHDTVSWYQQALGQGPQFIFQYYEEEERQRGNFPDRFSGHQFPNYSSELNVNALLLGDSALYLCASSLLAGGNNEQFFGPGTRLTVL.

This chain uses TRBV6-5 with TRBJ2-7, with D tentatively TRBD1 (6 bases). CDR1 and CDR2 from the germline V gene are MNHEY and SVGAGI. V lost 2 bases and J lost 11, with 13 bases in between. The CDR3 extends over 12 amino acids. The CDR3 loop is CASSYEGQKEYF. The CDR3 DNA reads TGTGCCAGCAGTTACGAAGGACAGAAGGAGTACTTC.